These 3 T cell receptor beta chains share one sample of origin, sequenced in a study of CD8 T cells in Susac syndrome (dated by TCRdb to about 2019). The library relied on the immunoSEQ multiplex PCR assay. RNA was extracted using the RNeasy kit, and roughly 0.5 to 1 ug of the RNA was reverse transcribed with random hexamers. TCRdb reprocessed the public reads (quality trimming at Q25 with fastp, clone calling with MiXCR) and kept in-frame beta chains. When rows share a CDR3 protein, they turn into one entry using the most common DNA and genes. In this sample the table shows around 230,000 distinct CDR3 sequences, around 95% of which occur a single time. The ten largest clonotypes hold roughly 0.1% of the sample. Sequencing was done on a sample of CD4+ T cells from PBMCs. The receptor source for this set is a human donor with multiple sclerosis.

The chain uses TRBV12-3 or TRBV12-4 and TRBJ1-1; D ambiguous. The CDR3 runs to 13 residues. The V and J ends lost 5 bases and 3 bases respectively, with 10 bases between them. The chain's CDR3 is CASSHQEYTEAFF. The CDR3 nucleotides are TGTGCCAGCAGTCATCAAGAATACACTGAAGCTTTCTTT.

This chain links TRBV9 with TRBJ2-2; D possibly corresponds to TRBD2 (5 bases). V lost 0 bases and J lost 3, with 9 bases in between. CDR1 is SGDLS, CDR2 YYNGEE, per germline. The CDR3 runs 15 residues. The CDR3 DNA reads TGTGCCAGCAGCGTAGTCGGAGGTTACACCGGGGAGCTGTTTTTT. Its protein is CASSVVGGYTGELFF.

The chain links TRBV7-9 to TRBJ2-6; D is perhaps TRBD2 (6 bases). Looked up from germline, CDR1 is SEHNR and CDR2 is FQNEAQ (reference sequence). This CDR3 contains 16 residues. Trimming removed 5 bases from V and 0 bases from J, with 11 bases in between. DNA of the CDR3: TGTGCCAGCAGCGGAGGGTCCGCCTCTGGGGCCAACGTCCTGACTTTC. It codes for CASSGGSASGANVLTF.